This TCR beta chain came from a study of blood T cell repertoires in COVID-19. Study-level background: From the United States, Italy and Spain came samples of acute and convalescent COVID-19.

In the original workflow: Counts of nucleated cells, estimated from reference gene primer amplification, were obtained. Method: immunoSEQ multiplex PCR; TCRdb's copy keeps in-frame clones and lacks some. The DNA was the basis for D and trimming; V, J and clone size are from that table. There are 470,000 or so clones in the sample; around 89% occur only once, and 4.3% lies in the top ten. The CDR3 consists of 16 residues. Per the germline V gene, CDR1 is MNHEY and CDR2 is SVGAGI. V shed 2 bases and J 4 bases; nucleotides not matched to a gene: 10. This receptor was taken from a woman aged 25 to 39 with acute or convalescent COVID-19. The sample was peripheral blood. The chain employs TRBV6-5 and TRBJ2-5, with TRBD2 matching over 7 bases. In DNA form, the CDR3 reads TGTGCCAGCAGTTACCTCTGGGGGGGGAGCGCAGAGACCCAGTACTTC. Amino acid sequence: CASSYLWGGSAETQYF.